The clone carrying this T cell receptor (beta chain) has only a few counts. Next came a second PCR, run for about 6 to 11 cycles, which used a sample-barcoded 5' primer along with a J-beta primer mix. Via MiXCR, TCRdb re-called the 5' RACE reads, giving one row per CDR3 protein. Here the sample spans 850,000 to 1,000,000 distinct CDR3 sequences, around 48% being singletons. The sample belongs to a study of blood T cells in healthy people across ages. Trimming stripped 5 bases from V and 6 bases from J, with 18 bases between. Germline V gene lookup returns CDR1 SEHNR and CDR2 FQNEAQ (reference sequence). CDR3 length equals 15 residues.

The receptor's source is a man aged 25-45 years in good health. The specimen was blood. The rearrangement links TRBV7-9 to TRBJ2-3, with a tentative D call TRBD1 (5 bases). This chain's CDR3 is CASSLQGQGGDTQYF. CDR3 nucleotides: TGTGCCAGCAGCCTCCAAGGCCAGGGTGGGGATACGCAGTATTTT. The full variable domain, rest sourced from reference TRBV7-9 and TRBJ2-3, is DTGVSQNPRHKITKRGQNVTFRCDPISEHNRLYWYRQTLGQGPEFLTYFQNEAQLEKSRLLSDRFSAERPKGSFSTLEIQRTEQGDSAMYLCASSLQGQGGDTQYFGPGTRLTVL.